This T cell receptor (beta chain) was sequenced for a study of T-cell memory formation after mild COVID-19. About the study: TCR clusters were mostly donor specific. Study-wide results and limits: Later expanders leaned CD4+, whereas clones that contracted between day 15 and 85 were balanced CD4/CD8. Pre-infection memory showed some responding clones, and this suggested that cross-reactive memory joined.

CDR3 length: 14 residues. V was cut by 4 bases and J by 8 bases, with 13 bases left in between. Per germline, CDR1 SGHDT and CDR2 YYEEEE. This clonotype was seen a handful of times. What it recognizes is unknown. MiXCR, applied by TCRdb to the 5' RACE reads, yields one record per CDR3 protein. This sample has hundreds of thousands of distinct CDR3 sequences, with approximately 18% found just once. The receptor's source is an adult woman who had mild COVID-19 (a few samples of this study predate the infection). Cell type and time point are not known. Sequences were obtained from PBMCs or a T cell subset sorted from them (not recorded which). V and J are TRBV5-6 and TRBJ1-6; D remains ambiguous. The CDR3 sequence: CASSRGLSDSPLHF. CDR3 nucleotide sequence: TGTGCCAGCAGCCGAGGCCTTTCCGATTCACCCCTCCACTTT.